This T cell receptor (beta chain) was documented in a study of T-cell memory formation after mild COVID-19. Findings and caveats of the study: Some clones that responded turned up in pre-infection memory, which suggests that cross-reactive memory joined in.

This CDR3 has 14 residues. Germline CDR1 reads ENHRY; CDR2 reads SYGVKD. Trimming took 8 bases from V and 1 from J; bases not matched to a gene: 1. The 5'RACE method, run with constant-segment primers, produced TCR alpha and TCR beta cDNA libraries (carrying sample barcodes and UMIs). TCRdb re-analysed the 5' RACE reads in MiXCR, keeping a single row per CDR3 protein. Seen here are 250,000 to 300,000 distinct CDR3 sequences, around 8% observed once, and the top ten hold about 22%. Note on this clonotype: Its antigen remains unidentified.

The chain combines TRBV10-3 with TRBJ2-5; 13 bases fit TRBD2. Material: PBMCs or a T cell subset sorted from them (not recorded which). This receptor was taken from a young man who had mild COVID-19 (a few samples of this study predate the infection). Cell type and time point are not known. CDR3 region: CAIGLAGVQETQYF. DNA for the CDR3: TGTGCCATCGGACTAGCGGGGGTCCAAGAGACCCAGTACTTC.